This T cell receptor beta chain was found in a study of siplizumab effects on memory and regulatory T cells. Points from the study as a whole: It was never confirmed that proliferating Tregs from siplizumab cultures were suppressive. Siplizumab conditions gave an average of 68.8% Treg-derived mappable alloreactive CD4+ clones, versus 26.9% for controls. Memory cells seemed less diverse than naive T cells, which seemed major alloresponse contributors. The drug siplizumab significantly decreased the alloreactive sequences that could be traced to unstimulated CD4+ memory cells.

CDR3 length equals 13 residues. The germline V gene encodes CDR1 SQVTM and CDR2 ANQGSEA. V lost 7 bases and J 3 bases, leaving 16 bases between the germline ends. For this clone: What it recognizes is unknown.

This table comes from immunoSEQ multiplex PCR, and its TCRdb copy is limited to in-frame clones, with some not included. The sample has some 97,000 clones; around 90% are singletons. The chain combines TRBV29-1 with TRBJ2-7; D is unresolved. This TCR derives from a human donor in good health. Some clones in this sample may be carry-over from other donors' samples. Sequencing input: CD4+ T cells sorted from blood. The CDR3 loop is CSALVSPYYEQYF. The CDR3 coding sequence is TGCAGCGCTCTGGTGTCGCCCTACTACGAGCAGTACTTC.